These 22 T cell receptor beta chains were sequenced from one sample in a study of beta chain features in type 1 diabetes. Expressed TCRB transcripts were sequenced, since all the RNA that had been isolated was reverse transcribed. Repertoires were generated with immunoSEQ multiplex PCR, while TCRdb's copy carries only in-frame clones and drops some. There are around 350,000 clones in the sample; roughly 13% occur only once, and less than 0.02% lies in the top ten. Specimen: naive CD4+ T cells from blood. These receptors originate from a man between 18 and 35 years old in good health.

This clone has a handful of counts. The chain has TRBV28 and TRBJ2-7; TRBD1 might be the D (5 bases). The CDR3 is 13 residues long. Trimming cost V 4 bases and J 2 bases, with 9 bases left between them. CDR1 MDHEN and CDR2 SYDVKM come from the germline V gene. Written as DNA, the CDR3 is TGTGCCAGCAGTTCTCTGGGGCCCTACGAGCAGTACTTC. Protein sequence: CASSSLGPYEQYF.

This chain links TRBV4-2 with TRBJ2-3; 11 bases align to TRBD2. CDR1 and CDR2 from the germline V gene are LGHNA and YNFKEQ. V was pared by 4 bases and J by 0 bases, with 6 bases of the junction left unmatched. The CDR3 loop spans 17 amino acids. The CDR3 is CASSPGTSGASTDTQYF. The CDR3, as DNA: TGTGCCAGCAGCCCCGGGACTAGCGGAGCCAGCACAGATACGCAGTATTTT.

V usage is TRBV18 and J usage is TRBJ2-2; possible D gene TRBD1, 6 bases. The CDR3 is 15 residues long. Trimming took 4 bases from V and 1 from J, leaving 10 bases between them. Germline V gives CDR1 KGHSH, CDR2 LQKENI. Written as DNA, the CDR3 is TGTGCCAGCTCACAGGGACACGGGAACACCGGGGAGCTGTTTTTT. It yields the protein CASSQGHGNTGELFF. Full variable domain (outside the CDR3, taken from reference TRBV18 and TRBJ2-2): NAGVMQNPRHLVRRRGQEARLRCSPMKGHSHVYWYRQLPEEGLKFMVYLQKENIIDESGMPKERFSAEFPKEGPSILRIQQVVRGDSAAYFCASSQGHGNTGELFFGEGSRLTVL.

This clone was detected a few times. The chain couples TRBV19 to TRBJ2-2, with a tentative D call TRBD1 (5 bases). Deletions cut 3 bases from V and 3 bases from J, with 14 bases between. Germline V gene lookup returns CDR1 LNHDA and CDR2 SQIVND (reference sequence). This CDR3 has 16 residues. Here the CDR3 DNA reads TGTGCCAGTAGTATTGCCAGGGCAGTGGACACCGGGGAGCTGTTTTTT. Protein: CASSIARAVDTGELFF.

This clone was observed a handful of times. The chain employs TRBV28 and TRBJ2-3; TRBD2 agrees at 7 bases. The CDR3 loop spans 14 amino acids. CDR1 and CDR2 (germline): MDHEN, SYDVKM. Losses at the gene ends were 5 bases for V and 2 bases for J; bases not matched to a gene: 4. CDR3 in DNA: TGTGCCAGCAGTCTACAGCGGGACACAGATACGCAGTATTTT. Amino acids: CASSLQRDTDTQYF.

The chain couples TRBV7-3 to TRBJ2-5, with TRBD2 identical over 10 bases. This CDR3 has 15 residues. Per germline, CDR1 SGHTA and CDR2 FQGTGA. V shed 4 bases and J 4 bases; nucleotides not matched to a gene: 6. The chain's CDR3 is CASSSGLARGETQYF. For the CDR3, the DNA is TGTGCCAGCAGCTCGGGACTAGCGAGGGGAGAGACCCAGTACTTC.

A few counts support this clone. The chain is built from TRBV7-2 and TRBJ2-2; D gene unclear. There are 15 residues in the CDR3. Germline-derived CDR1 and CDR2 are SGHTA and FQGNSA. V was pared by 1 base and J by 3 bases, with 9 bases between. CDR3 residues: CASSLELIHTGELFF. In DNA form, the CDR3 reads TGTGCCAGCAGCTTAGAACTAATCCACACCGGGGAGCTGTTTTTT. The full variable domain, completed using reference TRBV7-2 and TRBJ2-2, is GAGVSQSPSNKVTEKGKDVELRCDPISGHTALYWYRQSLGQGLEFLIYFQGNSAPDKSGLPSDRFSAERTGGSVSTLTIQRTQQEDSAVYLCASSLELIHTGELFFGEGSRLTVL.

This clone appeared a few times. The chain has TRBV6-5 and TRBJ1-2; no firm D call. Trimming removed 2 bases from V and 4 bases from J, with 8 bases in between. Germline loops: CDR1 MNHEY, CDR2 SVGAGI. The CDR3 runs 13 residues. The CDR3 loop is CASSYGQFYGYTF. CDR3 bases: TGTGCCAGCAGTTACGGGCAGTTCTATGGCTACACCTTC.

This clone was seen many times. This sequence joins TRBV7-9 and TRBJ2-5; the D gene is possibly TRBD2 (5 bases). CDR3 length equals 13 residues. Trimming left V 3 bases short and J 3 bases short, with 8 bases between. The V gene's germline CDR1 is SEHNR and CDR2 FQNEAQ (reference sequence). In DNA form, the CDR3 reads TGTGCCAGCAGCTTGAGGGTGGAAGAGACCCAGTACTTC. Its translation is CASSLRVEETQYF.

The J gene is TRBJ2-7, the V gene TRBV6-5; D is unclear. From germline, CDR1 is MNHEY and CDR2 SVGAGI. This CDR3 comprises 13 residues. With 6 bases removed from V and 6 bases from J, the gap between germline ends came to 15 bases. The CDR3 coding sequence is TGTGCCAGCAGGACCCACAGTGGGTCCGAGCAGTACTTC. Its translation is CASRTHSGSEQYF.

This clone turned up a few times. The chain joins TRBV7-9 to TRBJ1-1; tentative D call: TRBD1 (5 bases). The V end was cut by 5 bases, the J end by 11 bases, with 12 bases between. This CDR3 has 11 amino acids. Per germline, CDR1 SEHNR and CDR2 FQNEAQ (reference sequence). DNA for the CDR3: TGTGCCAGCAGCACGGGGGTGGTGGCTTTCTTT. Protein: CASSTGVVAFF.

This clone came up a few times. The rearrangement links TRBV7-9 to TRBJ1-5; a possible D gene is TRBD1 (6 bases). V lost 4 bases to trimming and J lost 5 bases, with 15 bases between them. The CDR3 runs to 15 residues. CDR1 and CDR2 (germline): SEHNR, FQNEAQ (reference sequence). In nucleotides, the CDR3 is TGTGCCAGCAGCTCCGCCGGCAGGGGCGATCAGCCCCAGCATTTT. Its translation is CASSSAGRGDQPQHF. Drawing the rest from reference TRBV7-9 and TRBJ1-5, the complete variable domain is DTGVSQNPRHKITKRGQNVTFRCDPISEHNRLYWYRQTLGQGPEFLTYFQNEAQLEKSRLLSDRFSAERPKGSFSTLEIQRTEQGDSAMYLCASSSAGRGDQPQHFGDGTRLSIL.

This CDR3 reads CASSRLAGESEQYF. The CDR3 DNA reads TGTGCCAGCAGCCGACTAGCGGGAGAATCCGAGCAGTACTTC. The V gene is TRBV14, the J gene TRBJ2-5, with 12 bases lining up with TRBD2. Near its end, the DNA agrees better with TRBJ2-7, so the J call may be wrong. The length of the CDR3 is 14 residues. Germline CDR1 reads SGHDN; CDR2 reads FVKESK.

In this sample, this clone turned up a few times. CDR3 sequence: CASSSLDRVQETQYF. CDR3 in DNA: TGTGCCAGCAGCTCCCTGGACAGGGTTCAAGAGACCCAGTACTTC. The chain carries TRBV28 and TRBJ2-5; TRBD1 aligns across 8 bases. The CDR3 extends over 15 amino acids. V lost 6 bases and J lost 2; bases outside the gene matches: 8. Germline lookup yields CDR1 MDHEN and CDR2 SYDVKM.

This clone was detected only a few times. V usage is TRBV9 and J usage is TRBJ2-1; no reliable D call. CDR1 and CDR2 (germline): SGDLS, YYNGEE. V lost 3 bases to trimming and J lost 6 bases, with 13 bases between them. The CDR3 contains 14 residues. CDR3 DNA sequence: TGTGCCAGCAGCGGCACCACATATGGCAATGAGCAGTTCTTC. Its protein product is CASSGTTYGNEQFF.

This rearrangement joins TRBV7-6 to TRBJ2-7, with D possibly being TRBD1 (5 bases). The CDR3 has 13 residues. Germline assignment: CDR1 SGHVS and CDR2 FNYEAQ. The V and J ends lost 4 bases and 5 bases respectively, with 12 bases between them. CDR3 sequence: CASSSTQVHEQYF. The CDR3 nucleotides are TGTGCCAGCAGCTCCACACAGGTCCACGAGCAGTACTTC.

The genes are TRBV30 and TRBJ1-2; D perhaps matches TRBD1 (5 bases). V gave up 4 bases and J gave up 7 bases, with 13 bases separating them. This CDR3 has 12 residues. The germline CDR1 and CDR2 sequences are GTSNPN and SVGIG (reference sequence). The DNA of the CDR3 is TGTGCCTGGACTCAACGGGGGGGTGGCTACACCTTC. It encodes CAWTQRGGGYTF. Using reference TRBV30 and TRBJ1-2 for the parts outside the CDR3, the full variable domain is SQTIHQWPATLVQPVGSPLSLECTVEGTSNPNLYWYRQAAGRGLQLLFYSVGIGQISSEVPQNLSASRPQDRQFILSSKKLLLSDSGFYLCAWTQRGGGYTFGSGTRLTVV.

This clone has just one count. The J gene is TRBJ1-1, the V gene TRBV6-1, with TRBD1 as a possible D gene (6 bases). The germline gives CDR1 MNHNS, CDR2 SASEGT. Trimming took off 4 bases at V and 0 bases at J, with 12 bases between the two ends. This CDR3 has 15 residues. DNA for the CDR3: TGTGCCAGCAGTGTGGTTGGGGGCCTGAACACTGAAGCTTTCTTT. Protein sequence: CASSVVGGLNTEAFF.

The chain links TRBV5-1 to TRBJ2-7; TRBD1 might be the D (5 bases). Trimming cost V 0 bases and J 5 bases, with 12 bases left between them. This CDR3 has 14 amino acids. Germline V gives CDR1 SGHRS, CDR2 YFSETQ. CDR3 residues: CASSLVPGKDEQYF. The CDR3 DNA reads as TGCGCCAGCAGCTTGGTGCCAGGGAAGGACGAGCAGTACTTC.

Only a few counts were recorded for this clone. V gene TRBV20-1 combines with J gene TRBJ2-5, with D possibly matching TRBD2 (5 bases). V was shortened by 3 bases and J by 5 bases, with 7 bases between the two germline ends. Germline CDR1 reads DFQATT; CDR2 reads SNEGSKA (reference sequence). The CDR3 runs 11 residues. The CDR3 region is CSASGVETQYF. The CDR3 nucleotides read TGCAGTGCTAGCGGGGTGGAGACCCAGTACTTC.

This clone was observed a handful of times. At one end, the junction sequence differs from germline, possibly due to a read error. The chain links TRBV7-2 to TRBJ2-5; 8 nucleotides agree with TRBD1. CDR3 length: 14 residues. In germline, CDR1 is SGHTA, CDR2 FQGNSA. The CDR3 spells CASSQGQGAETQYF. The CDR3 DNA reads TGCGCCAGCAGCCAAGGTCAGGGGGCCGAGACCCAGTACTTC.

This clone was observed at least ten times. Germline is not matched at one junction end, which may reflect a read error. The DNA of the CDR3 is TGTGCCAGCTCACCATGGAGAATGAAGACTGAAGCTTTCTTT. This translates into CASSPWRMKTEAFF. The rearrangement links TRBV18 to TRBJ1-1; D not certain. Germline-derived CDR1 and CDR2 are KGHSH and LQKENI. This CDR3 comprises 14 residues.